These 22 T cell receptor beta chains were all obtained from the same sample, sequenced in a study of T cells in Graves' hyperthyroidism and ophthalmopathy. From RNA transcripts, TCR beta CDR3 regions were amplified. The primer set for the first-round RT-PCR of the TCR CDR3 was HTBI. MiXCR, run by TCRdb on the multiplex PCR reads, gives a single entry per CDR3 protein. This sample has almost 600,000 distinct CDR3 sequences; approximately 44% occur once, and the top ten carry more than 7.5%. Sequencing input: peripheral blood or thyroid tissue (not recorded which). These receptors all come from a woman in her late teens or twenties with Graves' hyperthyroidism.

This clonotype was picked up a small number of times. CDR3 DNA: TGTGCCAGCTCACGTAGCCAGGGACAGCTTAATGAAAAACTGTTTTTT. Its protein product is CASSRSQGQLNEKLFF. This chain connects TRBV7-2 to TRBJ1-4, with 7 bases identical to TRBD1. V lost 8 bases, J lost 4 bases, and 13 bases stayed unmatched. Germline V CDR1 and CDR2: SGHTA, FQGNSA. CDR3 length: 16 amino acids.

For this clonotype: The conserved phenylalanine or tryptophan is not found at the CDR3 terminus, so this likely reflects a read error. The DNA is omitted, as the CDR3 cannot be located on it reliably, and the CDR3 follows TCRdb's listing. The J gene is TRBJ2-5, the V gene TRBV12-3 or TRBV12-4; the D call TRBD1 from the table was never checked on the DNA. The CDR3 region is 13 residues in length, termini included. This CDR3 reads CASMSRGSLHFGN.

V is TRBV30 and J is TRBJ2-5, with 15 bases aligning to TRBD2. The CDR3 has 15 residues. With 2 bases clipped from V and 7 bases from J, the junction kept 5 bases outside the gene matches. Germline-derived CDR1 and CDR2 are GTSNPN and SVGIG (reference sequence). This chain's CDR3 is CAWSRGLAGGGTQYF. CDR3 nucleotide sequence: TGTGCCTGGAGTCGTGGACTAGCGGGGGGGGGGACCCAGTACTTC.

J is TRBJ1-4 and V is TRBV29-1; D is ambiguous. The germline V gene encodes CDR1 SQVTM and CDR2 ANQGSEA. V lost 1 base and J 6 bases, leaving 6 bases between the germline ends. The CDR3 covers 12 residues. Here the CDR3 DNA reads TGCAGCGTTGAAGGTTCGGATGAAAAACTGTTTTTT. Protein product: CSVEGSDEKLFF. The full variable domain, with the rest looked up from reference TRBV29-1 and TRBJ1-4, is SAVISQKPSRDICQRGTSLTIQCQVDSQVTMMFWYRQQPGQSLTLIATANQGSEATYESGFVIDKFPISRPNLTFSTLTVSNMSPEDSSIYLCSVEGSDEKLFFGSGTQLSVL.

This clonotype was seen many times. The chain joins TRBV6-5 to TRBJ1-2, with TRBD1 identical over 7 bases. Germline V gene sequence: CDR1 MNHEY, CDR2 SVGAGI. Germline trimming cut 2 bases from V and 7 bases from J; bases unmatched to any gene: 7. This CDR3 spans 14 amino acids. CDR3 DNA: TGTGCCAGCAGTTACGGGGGAGGGGGCATTGGCTACACCTTC. This gives the protein CASSYGGGGIGYTF.

This clonotype was observed at least ten times. This chain links TRBV14 with TRBJ2-7, with D unresolved. Between the trimmed V and J ends, which lost 4 bases and 8 bases, there was a span of 21 bases. Germline CDR1 reads SGHDN; CDR2 reads FVKESK. The CDR3 has 15 residues. The CDR3 DNA reads as TGTGCCAGCAGCCGAACTACTATCTCCTATATTCAGCAGTACTTC. It encodes CASSRTTISYIQQYF.

V and J are TRBV7-9 and TRBJ2-7, with D uncertain. Germline V lookup: CDR1 SEHNR, CDR2 FQNEAQ (reference sequence). The CDR3 contains 15 residues. Trimming took 3 bases from V and 1 from J, leaving 13 bases between them. The DNA for the CDR3 is TGTGCCAGCAGCTTTTTGGGCCCCACTTCCTACGAGCAGTACTTC. This codes for CASSFLGPTSYEQYF.

This clonotype showed up just a few times. The gene calls are TRBV7-2 and TRBJ2-1; D possibly corresponds to TRBD1 (5 bases). This CDR3 is 15 amino acids long. The germline V gene encodes CDR1 SGHTA and CDR2 FQGNSA. V dropped 4 bases and J dropped 0 bases, with 10 bases sitting between them. The CDR3 here is CASSSGYSSYNEQFF. CDR3 coding DNA: TGTGCCAGCAGCTCAGGGTACTCCTCCTACAATGAGCAGTTCTTC.

There are many counts of this clonotype. The chain links TRBV2 to TRBJ2-7, with D perhaps matching TRBD2 (5 bases). The CDR3 extends over 12 amino acids. CDR1 and CDR2 (germline): SNHLY, FYNNEI. V dropped 8 bases and J dropped 6 bases, with 14 bases sitting between them. CDR3 amino acids: CASLGSTAEQYF. CDR3 DNA sequence: TGTGCCAGCCTAGGGAGTACAGCCGAGCAGTACTTC.

V usage is TRBV7-9 and J usage is TRBJ2-1; D not certain. Germline V gene sequence: CDR1 SEHNR, CDR2 FQNEAQ (reference sequence). V lost 5 bases to trimming and J lost 2 bases, with 16 bases between them. The CDR3 is 16 residues long. The CDR3 spells CASSPRTSLTYNEQFF. The DNA of the CDR3 is TGTGCCAGCAGCCCCCGGACCTCCCTAACCTACAATGAGCAGTTCTTC.

The V and J genes are TRBV2 and TRBJ2-7, with a possible D match to TRBD2 (6 bases). Germline V lookup: CDR1 SNHLY, CDR2 FYNNEI. CDR3 length: 15 amino acids. V lost 6 bases and J 7 bases, leaving 22 bases between the germline ends. CDR3 sequence (DNA): TGTGCCAGCAGCTTAATCGGGAGAGTCGACAATGAGCAGTACTTC. The encoded protein is CASSLIGRVDNEQYF.

This clonotype came up many times. This rearrangement joins TRBV12-3 or TRBV12-4 to TRBJ2-5; D possibly corresponds to TRBD2 (6 bases). Trimming shortened V by 0 bases and J by 5 bases, and 10 bases separated the two germline ends. This CDR3 has 14 amino acids. For the CDR3, the DNA is TGTGCCAGCAGTTTAGCTAGCGGTGGGGAGACCCAGTACTTC. Its protein product is CASSLASGGETQYF.

This clonotype was detected many times. The chain combines TRBV5-1 with TRBJ1-1; D possibly corresponds to TRBD1 (5 bases). Looked up from germline, CDR1 is SGHRS and CDR2 is YFSETQ. Between the trimmed V and J ends, which lost 4 bases and 0 bases, there was a span of 10 bases. The CDR3 sequence is 14 residues long. CDR3: CASSRDAMNTEAFF. Here the CDR3 DNA reads TGCGCCAGCAGCCGGGACGCGATGAACACTGAAGCTTTCTTT.

The chain carries TRBV10-3 and TRBJ2-7, with D tentatively TRBD1 (5 bases). Trimming took off 6 bases at V and 7 bases at J, with 16 bases between the two ends. The length of the CDR3 is 13 residues. The germline gives CDR1 ENHRY, CDR2 SYGVKD. In nucleotides, the CDR3 is TGTGCCATCAGCTCAGGGAAGGGCGGTGAGCAGTACTTC. Amino acids: CAISSGKGGEQYF.

This sequence joins TRBV30 and TRBJ1-1; D is unresolved. CDR1 is GTSNPN and CDR2 is SVGIG in the germline V gene (reference sequence). The V end lost 0 bases, the J end lost 4 bases, and 12 bases lay between the germline ends. There are 14 residues in the CDR3. CDR3 sequence reads: CAWSVTVTATEAFF. The DNA for the CDR3 is TGTGCCTGGAGTGTTACGGTGACGGCCACTGAAGCTTTCTTT.

This clonotype showed up many times. The chain carries TRBV5-1 and TRBJ1-2; D remains unclear. Germline V gene lookup returns CDR1 SGHRS and CDR2 YFSETQ. The CDR3 length is 13 residues. With 1 base removed from V and 8 bases from J, the gap between germline ends came to 12 bases. CDR3 nucleotide sequence: TGCGCCAGCAGCTTGAATCCGGGGAGCGGCTACACCTTC. This gives the protein CASSLNPGSGYTF.

This clonotype was observed at least ten times. The rearrangement joins TRBV7-2 to TRBJ1-1; no clear D gene. CDR1 is SGHTA, CDR2 FQGNSA, per germline. The CDR3 sequence is 14 residues long. V lost 4 bases and J 0 bases, leaving 9 bases between the germline ends. CDR3 DNA sequence: TGTGCCAGCAGCTATCTAGTAATGAACACTGAAGCTTTCTTT. Residues: CASSYLVMNTEAFF. The full variable domain, in which reference TRBV7-2 and TRBJ1-1 provide the parts outside the CDR3, is GAGVSQSPSNKVTEKGKDVELRCDPISGHTALYWYRQSLGQGLEFLIYFQGNSAPDKSGLPSDRFSAERTGGSVSTLTIQRTQQEDSAVYLCASSYLVMNTEAFFGQGTRLTVV.

There are many counts of this clonotype. The chain carries TRBV12-3 or TRBV12-4 and TRBJ2-7; D not resolved. Trimming pared 6 bases from V and 8 bases from J, leaving 14 bases between. CDR3 length: 12 residues. The CDR3 coding sequence is TGTGCCAGCAGAAAGGGCCCTGCACAGCAGTACTTC. This translates into CASRKGPAQQYF.

This clonotype was found many times. The gene calls are TRBV11-2 and TRBJ1-2; a possible D gene is TRBD1 (5 bases). The CDR3 spans 13 residues. V was shortened by 6 bases and J by 4 bases, with 12 bases between the two germline ends. CDR1 is SGHAT, CDR2 FQNNGV, per germline. This CDR3 reads CASSHEGLYGYTF. DNA for the CDR3: TGTGCCAGCAGTCATGAGGGACTCTATGGCTACACCTTC.

This clonotype was found once. The chain joins TRBV29-1 to TRBJ1-5; D possibly corresponds to TRBD1 (5 bases). CDR1 is SQVTM and CDR2 is ANQGSEA in the germline V gene. The CDR3 is made up of 13 amino acids. V lost 7 bases and J lost 9, with 19 bases in between. CDR3 sequence: CSADGDSSRPQHF. In nucleotides, the CDR3 is TGCAGCGCCGACGGTGACAGCTCGCGGCCCCAGCATTTT. Full variable domain (remainder filled in from reference TRBV29-1 and TRBJ1-5): SAVISQKPSRDICQRGTSLTIQCQVDSQVTMMFWYRQQPGQSLTLIATANQGSEATYESGFVIDKFPISRPNLTFSTLTVSNMSPEDSSIYLCSADGDSSRPQHFGDGTRLSIL.

There are many counts of this clonotype. One end of the junction fails to match germline, which may point to a read error. The V call is TRBV5-8, the J call TRBJ2-5, with 9 bases lining up with TRBD1. Germline V gives CDR1 SGHTS, CDR2 YDEGEE. There are 14 residues in the CDR3. CDR3 bases: TGCGCCAGCAGTCCGGGACAGGGAGGCGAGACCCAGTACTTC. It encodes CASSPGQGGETQYF.

The chain is built from TRBV29-1 and TRBJ2-7; TRBD1 matches at 7 bases. The V and J ends lost 7 bases and 4 bases, in that order; junction bases with no gene match: 13. CDR3 size: 14 residues. Germline CDR1 is SQVTM and CDR2 is ANQGSEA. The CDR3 protein is CSAEAGTENYEQYF. The CDR3 coding sequence is TGCAGCGCCGAAGCCGGGACAGAGAATTACGAGCAGTACTTC.